This T cell receptor beta chain was identified in a study of Graves' ophthalmopathy and Graves' hyperthyroidism. Overall study: Prior to any treatment, peripheral blood was collected at the time of initial diagnosis.

There are many counts of this clonotype. As yet, its antigen is unknown. One end of the junction does not line up with germline, which may come from a read error. RNA transcripts were the template, and TCR beta CDR3 regions were amplified from them. Second-round multiplex PCR followed a first-round RT-PCR using HTBI primers. TCRdb independently ran MiXCR on the multiplex PCR reads; one entry per CDR3 protein. This sample yields approximately 160,000 distinct CDR3 sequences, of which 30% to 45% are seen a single time; about 9.5% belongs to the top ten. Looked up from germline, CDR1 is MNHEY and CDR2 is SVGEGT. The CDR3 runs 14 residues. Moderate-to-severe activity, with CAS ≥3, NOSPECS ≥4 and duration under 3 months, characterized the donors with ophthalmopathy. Orbital computed tomography, together with clinical symptoms, serum thyroxine, TRAb and thyroid ultrasound, was used for diagnosis. Study-wide findings and caveats: Among expanded thyroid clonotypes above 0.001 frequency, most also occurred in blood.

The TCR sequence derives from a man aged 25-40 years with Graves' ophthalmopathy. The V and J genes are TRBV6-2 or TRBV6-3 and TRBJ1-5; 9 bases align to TRBD1. Sequencing was carried out using peripheral blood. The CDR3 region has the DNA TGTGCCGGCAGGGGGACAGGGAGCAATCAGCCCCAGCATTTT. The encoded protein is CAGRGTGSNQPQHF.